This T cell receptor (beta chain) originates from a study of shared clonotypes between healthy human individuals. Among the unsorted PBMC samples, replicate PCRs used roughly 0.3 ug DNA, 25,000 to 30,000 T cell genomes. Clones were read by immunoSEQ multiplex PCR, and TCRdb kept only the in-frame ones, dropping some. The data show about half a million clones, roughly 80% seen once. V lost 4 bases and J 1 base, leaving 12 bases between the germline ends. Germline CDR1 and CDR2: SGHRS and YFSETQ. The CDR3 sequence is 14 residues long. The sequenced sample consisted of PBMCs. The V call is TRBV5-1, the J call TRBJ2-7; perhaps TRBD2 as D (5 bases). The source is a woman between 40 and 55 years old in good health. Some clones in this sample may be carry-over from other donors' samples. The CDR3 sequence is CASSAGLRSYEQYF. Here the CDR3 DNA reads TGCGCCAGCAGCGCCGGACTCCGTTCCTACGAGCAGTACTTC.